These T cell receptor beta chains were read from a single sample in a study of CD8+ T cells in alopecia areata. TCRdb's copy holds only in-frame clones and misses some; the assay was immunoSEQ multiplex PCR. Of about 210,000 clones in the sample, 64% were seen once. The material sequenced was CD4+ T cells sorted from blood, taken at week 4, from a patient treated with tofacitinib. These receptors were collected from a human donor with alopecia areata. Each CDR3 is given with its conserved first and last residue. D genes are given only for firm matches. The size of a clone is reported for some rows only, either as once, few or many, or as a class for expanded clones.

>TRBD2|TRBJ2-5|NA|TRBV4-1
CASSQLGLAGETQYF
TGCGCCAGCAGCCAACTAGGACTAGCGGGAGAGACCCAGTACTTC
>NA|TRBJ2-7|NA|TRBV25-1
CASSKSWGSVGGNEQYF
TGTGCCAGCAGTAAATCGTGGGGTTCCGTGGGGGGTAACGAGCAGTACTTC
>NA|TRBJ2-1|few|TRBV27
CASSLYDGTQQFF
TGTGCCAGCAGTTTATATGACGGTACCCAGCAGTTCTTC
>NA|TRBJ1-1|NA|TRBV7-2
CASSLGGGSTEAFF
TGTGCCAGCAGCTTAGGTGGGGGGAGCACTGAAGCTTTCTTT
>NA|TRBJ2-5|NA|TRBV5-6
CASSLAKETQYF
TGTGCCAGCAGCTTGGCAAAAGAGACCCAGTACTTC
>NA|TRBJ1-1|NA|TRBV7-9
CASSLARTATEAFF
TGTGCCAGCAGCTTAGCGCGTACAGCTACTGAAGCTTTCTTT
>TRBD1|TRBJ1-6|NA|TRBV25-1
CASSDYGQGRSPLHF
TGTGCCAGCAGTGATTACGGACAGGGGAGATCACCCCTCCACTTT
>TRBD1|TRBJ2-2|NA|TRBV18
CASSMDRVTGELFF
TGTGCCAGCTCGATGGACAGGGTGACCGGGGAGCTGTTTTTT
>NA|TRBJ2-7|NA|TRBV29-1
CSVSLGVGREQYF
TGCAGCGTGTCCCTCGGAGTAGGGCGCGAGCAGTACTTC
>NA|TRBJ1-1|NA|TRBV30
CAWSGVRRAFF
TGTGCCTGGAGTGGTGTTCGGCGAGCTTTCTTT
>NA|TRBJ2-5|few|TRBV7-9
CASSSNRETQYF
TGTGCCAGCAGCTCCAATCGGGAGACCCAGTACTTC
>NA|TRBJ2-3|few|TRBV2
CASRWLAPADTQYF
TGTGCCAGCAGGTGGCTAGCGCCCGCCGATACGCAGTATTTT
>NA|TRBJ2-5|few|TRBV4-1
CASSQDASGGVKTQYF
TGCGCCAGCAGCCAAGACGCGTCGGGGGGCGTGAAGACCCAGTACTTC
>TRBD1|TRBJ2-7|few|TRBV6-5
CATNGATGAREQYF
TGTGCCACAAACGGGGCGACAGGGGCTCGCGAGCAGTACTTC
>NA|TRBJ2-7|NA|TRBV29-1
CSVESASHEQYF
TGCAGCGTTGAATCAGCGTCCCACGAGCAGTACTTC
>TRBD1|TRBJ2-7|NA|TRBV9
CASSARGSYEQYF
TGTGCCAGCAGCGCCAGGGGGTCCTACGAGCAGTACTTC
>NA|TRBJ1-2|NA|TRBV29-1
CSVEEGYGYTF
TGCAGCGTTGAAGAGGGATACGGCTACACCTTC
>TRBD1|TRBJ1-2|NA|TRBV19
CASRGPGGGYGYTF
TGTGCCAGTAGGGGCCCAGGGGGAGGCTATGGCTACACCTTC
>NA|TRBJ1-1|NA|TRBV7-2
CASSLSGPNTEAFF
TGTGCCAGCAGCTTATCGGGGCCTAACACTGAAGCTTTCTTT
>NA|TRBJ1-2|NA|TRBV9
CASSVDPGAGYGYTF
TGTGCCAGCAGCGTAGATCCGGGGGCAGGGTATGGCTACACCTTC
>TRBD2|TRBJ2-5|NA|TRBV29-1
CSSYLPGLLQETQYF
TGCAGCTCCTATTTACCGGGACTACTACAAGAGACCCAGTACTTC
>NA|TRBJ1-3|few|TRBV9
CASSVTPSSGNTIYF
TGTGCCAGCAGCGTTACGCCAAGCTCTGGAAACACCATATATTTT
>NA|TRBJ1-1|NA|TRBV5-1
CASSLAGPSNTEAFF
TGCGCCAGCAGCTTGGCGGGACCCTCGAACACTGAAGCTTTCTTT
>NA|TRBJ2-1|NA|TRBV30
CAWMLGGGGNEQFF
TGTGCCTGGATGCTCGGAGGAGGGGGCAATGAGCAGTTCTTC
>TRBD1|TRBJ1-2|NA|TRBV18
CASSNNRGDYGYTF
TGTGCCAGCTCAAACAACAGGGGGGACTATGGCTACACCTTC
>NA|TRBJ2-5|few|TRBV6-5
CASSYSTGRETQYF
TGTGCCAGCAGTTACTCGACAGGGAGGGAGACCCAGTACTTC
>NA|TRBJ2-6|NA|TRBV30
CAWSRDSGANVLTF
TGTGCCTGGAGCCGGGACTCTGGGGCCAACGTCCTGACTTTC